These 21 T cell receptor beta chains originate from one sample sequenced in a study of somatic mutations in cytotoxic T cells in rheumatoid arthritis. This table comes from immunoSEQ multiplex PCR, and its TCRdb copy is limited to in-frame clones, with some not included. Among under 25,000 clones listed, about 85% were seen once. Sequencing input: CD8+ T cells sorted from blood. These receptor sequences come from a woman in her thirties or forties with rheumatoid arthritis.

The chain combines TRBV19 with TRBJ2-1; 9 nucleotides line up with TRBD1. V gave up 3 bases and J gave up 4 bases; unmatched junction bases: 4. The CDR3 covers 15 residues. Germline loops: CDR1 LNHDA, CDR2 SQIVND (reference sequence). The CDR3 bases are TGTGCCAGTAGTATTTCGGGACAGGGATACAATGAGCAGTTCTTC. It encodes CASSISGQGYNEQFF.

The DNA of the CDR3 is TGTGCCAGCAGCCAATACTCCACAGATACGCAGTATTTT. Translation: CASSQYSTDTQYF. The V call is TRBV16, the J call TRBJ2-3; no reliable D call. From germline, CDR1 is KGHSY and CDR2 FQNENV. This CDR3 contains 13 residues. Trimming cost V 1 base and J 2 bases, with 4 bases left between them.

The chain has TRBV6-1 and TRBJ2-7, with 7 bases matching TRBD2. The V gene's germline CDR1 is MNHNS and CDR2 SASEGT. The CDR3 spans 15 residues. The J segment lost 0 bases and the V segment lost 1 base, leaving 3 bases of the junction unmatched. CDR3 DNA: TGTGCCAGCAGTGAAGTGGGGGGGGACTCCTACGAGCAGTACTTC. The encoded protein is CASSEVGGDSYEQYF.

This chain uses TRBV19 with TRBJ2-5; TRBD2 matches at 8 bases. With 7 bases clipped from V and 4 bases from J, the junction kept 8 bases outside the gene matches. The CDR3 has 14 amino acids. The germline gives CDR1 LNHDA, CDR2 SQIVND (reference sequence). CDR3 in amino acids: CASTAGGVAETQYF. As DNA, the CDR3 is TGTGCCAGTACCGCGGGAGGAGTGGCAGAGACCCAGTACTTC.

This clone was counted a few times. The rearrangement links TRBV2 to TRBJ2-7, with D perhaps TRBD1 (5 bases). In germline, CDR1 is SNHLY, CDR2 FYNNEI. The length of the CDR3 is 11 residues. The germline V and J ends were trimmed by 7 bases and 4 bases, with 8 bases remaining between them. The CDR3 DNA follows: TGTGCCAGCATTGCAGGGTACGAGCAGTACTTC. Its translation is CASIAGYEQYF.

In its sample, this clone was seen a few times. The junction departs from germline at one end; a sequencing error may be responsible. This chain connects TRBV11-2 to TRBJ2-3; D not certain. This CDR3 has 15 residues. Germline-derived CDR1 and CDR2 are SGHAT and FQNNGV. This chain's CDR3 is CASTLGQIDTDTQYF. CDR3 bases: TGTGCCAGCACCTTAGGGCAGATTGACACAGATACGCAGTATTTT.

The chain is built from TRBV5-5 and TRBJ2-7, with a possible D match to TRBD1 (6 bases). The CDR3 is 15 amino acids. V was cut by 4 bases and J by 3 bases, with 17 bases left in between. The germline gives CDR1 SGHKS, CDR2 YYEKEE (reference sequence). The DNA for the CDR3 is TGTGCCAGCAGCGCCCGGGACATGGGGCTCTACGAGCAGTACTTC. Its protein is CASSARDMGLYEQYF.

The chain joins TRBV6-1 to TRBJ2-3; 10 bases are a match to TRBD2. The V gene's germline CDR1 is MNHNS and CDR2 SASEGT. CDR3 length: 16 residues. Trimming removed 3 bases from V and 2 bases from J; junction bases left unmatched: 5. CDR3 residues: CASSDKRGGFTDTQYF. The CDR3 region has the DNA TGTGCCAGCAGTGATAAGCGGGGGGGTTTCACAGATACGCAGTATTTT.

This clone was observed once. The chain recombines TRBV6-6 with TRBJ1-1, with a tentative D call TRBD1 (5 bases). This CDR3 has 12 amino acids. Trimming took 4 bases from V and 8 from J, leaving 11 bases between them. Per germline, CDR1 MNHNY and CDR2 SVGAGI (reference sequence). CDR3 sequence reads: CASSLNRFEAFF. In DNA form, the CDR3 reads TGTGCCAGCAGTTTAAACAGGTTCGAAGCTTTCTTT.

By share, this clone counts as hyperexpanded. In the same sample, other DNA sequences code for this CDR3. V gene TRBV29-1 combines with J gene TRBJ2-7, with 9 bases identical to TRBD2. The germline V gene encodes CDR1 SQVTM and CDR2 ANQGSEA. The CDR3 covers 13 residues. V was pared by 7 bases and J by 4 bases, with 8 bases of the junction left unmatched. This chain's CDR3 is CSAVSGSRYEQYF. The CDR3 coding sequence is TGCAGCGCCGTTAGCGGGAGTCGATACGAGCAGTACTTC.

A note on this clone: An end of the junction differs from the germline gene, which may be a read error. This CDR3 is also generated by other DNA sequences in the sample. For the CDR3, the DNA is TGTGCCAGCAGTTTCGGACAGGGGCCCTCCTCTGGAAACACCATATACTTT. Its translation is CASSFGQGPSSGNTIYF. J is TRBJ1-3 and V is TRBV27; 9 positions match TRBD1. Germline V lookup: CDR1 MNHEY, CDR2 SMNVEV (reference sequence). The CDR3 spans 17 residues.

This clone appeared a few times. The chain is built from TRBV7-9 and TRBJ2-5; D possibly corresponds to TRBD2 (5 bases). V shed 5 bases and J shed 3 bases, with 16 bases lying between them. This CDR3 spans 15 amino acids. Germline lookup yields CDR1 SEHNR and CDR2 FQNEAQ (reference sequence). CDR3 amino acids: CASSVIPDGEETQYF. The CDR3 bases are TGTGCCAGCAGCGTTATTCCGGACGGGGAAGAGACCCAGTACTTC.

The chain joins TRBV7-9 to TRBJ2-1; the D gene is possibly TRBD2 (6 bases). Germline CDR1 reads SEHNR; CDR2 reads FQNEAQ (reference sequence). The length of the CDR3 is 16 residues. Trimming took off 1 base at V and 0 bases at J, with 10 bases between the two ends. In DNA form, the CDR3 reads TGTGCCAGCAGCTTAGAAGGCGGGATCTCCTACAATGAGCAGTTCTTC. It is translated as CASSLEGGISYNEQFF.

The CDR3 region has the DNA TGTGCCTGGAGTGTACTGATCAGGGAGCAGTTCTTC. Protein sequence: CAWSVLIREQFF. The chain combines TRBV30 with TRBJ2-1; no clear D. The CDR3 is made up of 12 amino acids. Germline V lookup: CDR1 GTSNPN, CDR2 SVGIG (reference sequence). V dropped 0 bases and J dropped 10 bases, with 10 bases sitting between them.

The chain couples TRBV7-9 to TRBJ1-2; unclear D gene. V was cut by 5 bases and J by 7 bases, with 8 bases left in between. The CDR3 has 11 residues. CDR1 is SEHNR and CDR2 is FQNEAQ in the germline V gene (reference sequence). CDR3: CASSVNSGYTF. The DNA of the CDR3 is TGTGCCAGCAGCGTTAACAGTGGCTACACCTTC.

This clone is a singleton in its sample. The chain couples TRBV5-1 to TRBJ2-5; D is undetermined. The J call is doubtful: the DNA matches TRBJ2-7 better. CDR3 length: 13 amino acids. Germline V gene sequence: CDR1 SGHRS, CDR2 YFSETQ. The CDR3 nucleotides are TGCGCCAGCAGCTTTGAACAGAGCTACGAGCAGTACTTC. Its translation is CASSFEQSYEQYF.

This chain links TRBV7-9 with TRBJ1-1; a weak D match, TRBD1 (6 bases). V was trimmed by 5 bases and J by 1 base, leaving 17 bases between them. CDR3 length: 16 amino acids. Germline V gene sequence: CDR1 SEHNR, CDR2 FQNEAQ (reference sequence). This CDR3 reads CASSPRGGTPNTEAFF. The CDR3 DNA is TGTGCCAGCAGCCCTAGGGGGGGCACTCCGAACACTGAAGCTTTCTTT. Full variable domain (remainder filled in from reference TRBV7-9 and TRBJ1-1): DTGVSQNPRHKITKRGQNVTFRCDPISEHNRLYWYRQTLGQGPEFLTYFQNEAQLEKSRLLSDRFSAERPKGSFSTLEIQRTEQGDSAMYLCASSPRGGTPNTEAFFGQGTRLTVV.

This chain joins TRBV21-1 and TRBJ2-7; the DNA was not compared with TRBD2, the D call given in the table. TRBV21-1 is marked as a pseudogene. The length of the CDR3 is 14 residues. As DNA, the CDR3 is TGTGCCAGCATTTTACGGACTAGCGGTTACGAGCAGTACTTC. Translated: CASILRTSGYEQYF.

CDR3: CASNSGGELFF. The CDR3 coding sequence is TGTGCCAGCAACTCCGGGGGGGAGCTGTTTTTT. The V and J genes are TRBV11-2 and TRBJ2-2; the D is unclear. This CDR3 region has 11 residues. Looked up from germline, CDR1 is SGHAT and CDR2 is FQNNGV. With 7 bases removed from V and 8 bases from J, the gap between germline ends came to 8 bases. The full variable domain, rest sourced from reference TRBV11-2 and TRBJ2-2, is EAGVAQSPRYKIIEKRQSVAFWCNPISGHATLYWYQQILGQGPKLLIQFQNNGVVDDSQLPKDRFSAERLKGVDSTLKIQPAKLEDSAVYLCASNSGGELFFGEGSRLTVL.

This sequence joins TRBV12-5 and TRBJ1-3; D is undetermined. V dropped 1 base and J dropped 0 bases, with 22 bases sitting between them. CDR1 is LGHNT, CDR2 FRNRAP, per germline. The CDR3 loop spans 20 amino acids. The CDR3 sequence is CASGLGPPPGPPISGNTIYF. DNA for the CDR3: TGTGCTAGTGGTTTGGGTCCCCCTCCAGGCCCCCCGATCTCTGGAAACACCATATATTTT.

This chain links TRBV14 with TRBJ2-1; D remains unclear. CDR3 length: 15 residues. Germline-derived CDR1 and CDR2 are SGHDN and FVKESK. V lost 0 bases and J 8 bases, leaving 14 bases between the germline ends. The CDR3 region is CASSQDMVVFHEQFF. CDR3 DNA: TGTGCCAGCAGCCAAGATATGGTAGTTTTCCATGAGCAGTTCTTC.